The present entry profiles one T cell receptor (beta chain) with its context. Original methodology: The assay estimated nucleated cells by amplifying reference gene primers. Data came from immunoSEQ multiplex PCR; TCRdb stores just in-frame clones and leaves some out. Clone size and the V and J calls come from that table; the DNA yielded D and trimming. The sample records more than 85,000 clones, approximately 80% being singletons. Germline CDR1 and CDR2: SGHVS and FQNEAQ. The CDR3 has 13 amino acids. Trimming removed 8 bases from V and 5 bases from J; junction bases left unmatched: 5. This entry comes from a study of blood T cell repertoires in COVID-19. Study as a whole: Whether acute or convalescent, the COVID-19 samples came from the United States, Italy and Spain.

The material sequenced was peripheral blood. This chain joins TRBV7-8 and TRBJ2-1; TRBD2 matches 8 bases. The clonotype comes from a human donor in a cohort sampled during active COVID-19. This chain's CDR3 is CASLPGGHNEQFF. The DNA of the CDR3 is TGTGCCAGCCTTCCGGGGGGGCACAATGAGCAGTTCTTC.